The 24 T cell receptor beta chains below were found in one sample sequenced in a study of naive and memory T cell subsets. Sample treatment: skin biopsy from PPD injection site in Mantoux-positive individual. Unsorted total RNA, about 1 to 1000 ng, was DNase treated before reverse transcription. For blood and skin samples, reverse transcription used TCR alpha and beta constant primers. TCRdb re-called the UMI-ligation and nested PCR reads with MiXCR, one entry per CDR3 protein. The data contain 17,000 or so distinct CDR3 sequences, more than 9% of them singletons. The specimen comprised skin, sampled from a tuberculin skin test site. These receptors all stem from an adult in good health.

This chain uses TRBV12-3 or TRBV12-4 with TRBJ2-7; TRBD1 is a possible D gene (6 bases). CDR3 length: 15 amino acids. Trimming removed 5 bases at V and 6 bases at J, with 20 bases between. The CDR3 spells CASSPPRLQGIEQYF. The DNA for the CDR3 is TGTGCCAGCAGTCCCCCCCGCCTTCAGGGGATCGAGCAGTACTTC.

This clonotype appeared a few times. The chain joins TRBV11-2 to TRBJ2-7, with 9 bases that match TRBD1. The CDR3 contains 15 residues. Per the germline V gene, CDR1 is SGHAT and CDR2 is FQNNGV. With 5 bases clipped from V and 2 bases from J, the junction kept 7 bases outside the gene matches. CDR3 residues: CASSTYRGHAYEQYF. As DNA, the CDR3 is TGTGCCAGCAGCACCTACAGGGGGCACGCCTACGAGCAGTACTTC.

This clonotype was found many times. The J gene is TRBJ1-2, the V gene TRBV6-5; tentatively, D is TRBD1 (5 bases). The germline CDR1 and CDR2 sequences are MNHEY and SVGAGI. With 6 bases removed from V and 2 bases from J, the gap between germline ends came to 10 bases. The CDR3 sequence is 13 residues long. The CDR3 sequence is CASRLDSNYGYTF. CDR3 DNA: TGTGCCAGCAGGCTAGACAGCAACTATGGCTACACCTTC.

The rearrangement links TRBV14 to TRBJ2-3; D not resolved. Trimming left V 2 bases short and J 1 base short, with 13 bases between. Germline V gene lookup returns CDR1 SGHDN and CDR2 FVKESK. The CDR3 spans 16 residues. The CDR3 sequence: CASSQYLLGGTDTQYF. In DNA form, the CDR3 reads TGTGCCAGCAGCCAATACCTCCTAGGTGGCACAGATACGCAGTATTTT.

This clonotype was recorded at least ten times. V and J are TRBV6-5 and TRBJ2-7; D unresolved. CDR1 is MNHEY, CDR2 SVGAGI, per germline. Trimming removed 0 bases at V and 7 bases at J, with 7 bases between. This CDR3 comprises 12 residues. This CDR3 reads CASSYSGREQYF. The CDR3 nucleotides are TGTGCCAGCAGTTACTCGGGCCGGGAGCAGTACTTC.

Here the CDR3 reads CASSLGGAGANVLTF. The CDR3 DNA reads as TGTGCCAGCAGTTTAGGGGGCGCTGGGGCCAACGTCCTGACTTTC. This rearrangement joins TRBV28 to TRBJ2-6, with D possibly TRBD1 on 6 matching bases. There are 15 residues in the CDR3. Germline CDR1 MDHEN, CDR2 SYDVKM. V lost 2 bases and J 2 bases, leaving 7 bases between the germline ends.

The gene calls are TRBV3-1 and TRBJ2-1; D gene uncertain. The CDR3 contains 11 residues. The germline V gene has CDR1 LGHDT and CDR2 YNNKEL (reference sequence). The V end was cut by 1 base, the J end by 10 bases, with 5 bases between. The CDR3 protein is CASSQAQEQFF. CDR3 nucleotides: TGTGCCAGCAGCCAAGCGCAGGAGCAGTTCTTC.

This clonotype was seen many times. The chain links TRBV5-1 to TRBJ2-7, with TRBD2 as a possible D gene (6 bases). Germline V gene sequence: CDR1 SGHRS, CDR2 YFSETQ. The CDR3 contains 13 residues. V gave up 0 bases and J gave up 3 bases, with 7 bases separating them. The CDR3 DNA sequence: TGCGCCAGCAGCTTGGGGACTAACTACGAGCAGTACTTC. The encoded protein is CASSLGTNYEQYF.

By sample share, this clonotype is medium-sized. This chain links TRBV20-1 with TRBJ1-5; D gene unclear. This CDR3 has 17 residues. The V gene lost 0 bases and the J gene lost 4 bases, with 19 bases spanning the gap. Germline V gene lookup returns CDR1 DFQATT and CDR2 SNEGSKA (reference sequence). CDR3 amino acids: CSARDSKGPLKNQPQHF. CDR3 nucleotide sequence: TGCAGTGCTAGAGATAGTAAGGGCCCGCTGAAGAATCAGCCCCAGCATTTT.

This clonotype was picked up many times. V and J are TRBV6-5 and TRBJ2-3, with a possible D match to TRBD2 (6 bases). CDR1 is MNHEY, CDR2 SVGAGI, per germline. This CDR3 is 14 amino acids long. V dropped 5 bases and J dropped 2 bases, with 11 bases sitting between them. CDR3 residues: CASSRGLNTDTQYF. The CDR3 bases are TGTGCCAGCAGTCGGGGACTTAACACAGATACGCAGTATTTT.

The J gene is TRBJ2-4, the V gene TRBV11-2, with TRBD2 matching over 7 bases. The junction had 11 bases not matched to a gene; V was cut back by 5 bases and J by 1 base. The CDR3 is 17 amino acids. From germline, CDR1 is SGHAT and CDR2 FQNNGV. The CDR3 bases are TGTGCCAGCAGCGGGAGGGACGGGGGGATGGCCAAAAACATTCAGTACTTC. It yields the protein CASSGRDGGMAKNIQYF.

This chain joins TRBV4-1 and TRBJ2-1; 7 bases fit TRBD2. Germline CDR1 reads MGHRA; CDR2 reads YSYEKL. V was clipped by 7 bases and J by 7 bases; unmatched bases: 10. This CDR3 is 14 amino acids long. Here the CDR3 reads CASTTAGAMNEQFF. The CDR3 DNA is TGCGCCAGCACGACCGCGGGAGCTATGAATGAGCAGTTCTTC.

The rearrangement uses TRBV29-1 and TRBJ2-3; TRBD2 matches at 15 bases. CDR1 is SQVTM and CDR2 is ANQGSEA in the germline V gene. J gave up 2 bases and V 1 base, and 7 bases lay outside the gene matches. CDR3 size: 18 residues. In DNA form, the CDR3 reads TGCAGCGTTGAAGCCCCTGGACTAGCGGGAGGGCCCACAGATACGCAGTATTTT. This encodes CSVEAPGLAGGPTDTQYF.

This clonotype was observed a few times. The gene calls are TRBV28 and TRBJ2-1, with D possibly matching TRBD1 (5 bases). V was shortened by 6 bases and J by 1 base, with 16 bases between the two germline ends. The CDR3 loop spans 16 amino acids. Germline V gene data show CDR1 as MDHEN and CDR2 as SYDVKM. CDR3 residues: CASRSWGGTSYNEQFF. For the CDR3, the DNA is TGTGCCAGCAGGTCGTGGGGCGGAACTTCCTACAATGAGCAGTTCTTC.

This clonotype was seen repeatedly, ten times or more. The J gene is TRBJ1-1, the V gene TRBV13, with D maybe TRBD1 (5 bases). This CDR3 comprises 15 residues. V was cut by 4 bases and J by 1 base, with 13 bases left in between. In germline, CDR1 is PRHDT, CDR2 FYEKMQ (reference sequence). The CDR3 region is CASSSHHGQNTEAFF. The CDR3 DNA sequence: TGTGCCAGCAGCTCACATCACGGACAGAACACTGAAGCTTTCTTT.

This sequence joins TRBV5-1 and TRBJ1-6; D gene ambiguous. CDR3 size: 15 residues. Trimming took off 2 bases at V and 7 bases at J, with 13 bases between the two ends. Germline V gene sequence: CDR1 SGHRS, CDR2 YFSETQ. CDR3 sequence: CASSFREGGNSPLHF. The DNA for the CDR3 is TGCGCCAGCAGCTTCCGGGAAGGAGGAAATTCACCCCTCCACTTT.

The sample holds many counts of this clonotype. The V gene is TRBV20-1, the J gene TRBJ1-6; D is perhaps TRBD1 (6 bases). CDR3 length equals 13 residues. Germline loops: CDR1 DFQATT, CDR2 SNEGSKA (reference sequence). V lost 2 bases and J 8 bases, leaving 10 bases between the germline ends. CDR3 amino acids: CSARWGLDSPLHF. CDR3 sequence (DNA): TGCAGTGCTAGATGGGGGCTAGATTCACCCCTCCACTTT.

Many counts were recorded for this clonotype. The rearrangement joins TRBV27 to TRBJ1-1; 7 nucleotides agree with TRBD1. J lost 5 bases, V lost 5 bases, and 11 bases had no gene match. The germline V gene encodes CDR1 MNHEY and CDR2 SMNVEV (reference sequence). This CDR3 has 15 residues. The DNA of the CDR3 is TGTGCCAGCAGTCCGGGGACAGCCTCGTGGACTGAAGCTTTCTTT. Its protein is CASSPGTASWTEAFF.

This clonotype has ten or more counts. V and J are TRBV3-1 and TRBJ2-1; D remains ambiguous. The CDR3 covers 16 residues. The germline V gene has CDR1 LGHDT and CDR2 YNNKEL (reference sequence). The germline V and J ends were trimmed by 5 bases and 0 bases, with 14 bases remaining between them. CDR3 coding DNA: TGTGCCAGCAGCGCGACGGGTGAGAGCTCCTACAATGAGCAGTTCTTC. Translation gives CASSATGESSYNEQFF.

As DNA, the CDR3 is TGTGCCAGCAGCTTAAAAAACACTGAAGCTTTCTTT. Protein product: CASSLKNTEAFF. The genes are TRBV13 and TRBJ1-1; D is ambiguous. Trimming took off 2 bases at V and 2 bases at J, with 3 bases between the two ends. The CDR3 consists of 12 residues. CDR1 is PRHDT and CDR2 is FYEKMQ in the germline V gene (reference sequence).

This clonotype is deemed medium-sized. The rearrangement links TRBV29-1 to TRBJ1-2; D call uncertain. Trimming cost V 6 bases and J 2 bases, with 16 bases left between them. Per the germline V gene, CDR1 is SQVTM and CDR2 is ANQGSEA. The CDR3 is 14 amino acids. The CDR3, as DNA: TGCAGCGTCCTTTTTGGGGATTGGAACTATGGCTACACCTTC. This sequence encodes CSVLFGDWNYGYTF. Variable domain in full (rest from reference TRBV29-1 and TRBJ1-2): SAVISQKPSRDICQRGTSLTIQCQVDSQVTMMFWYRQQPGQSLTLIATANQGSEATYESGFVIDKFPISRPNLTFSTLTVSNMSPEDSSIYLCSVLFGDWNYGYTFGSGTRLTVV.

This clonotype was seen repeatedly, ten times or more. The chain carries TRBV10-1 and TRBJ2-5; TRBD2 aligns across 8 bases. This CDR3 spans 14 amino acids. With 5 bases clipped from V and 3 bases from J, the junction kept 5 bases outside the gene matches. Germline assignment: CDR1 WNHNN and CDR2 SYGVQD (reference sequence). The CDR3 loop is CASSPSGLKETQYF. CDR3 coding DNA: TGCGCCAGCAGTCCTAGCGGGCTAAAAGAGACCCAGTACTTC.

This clonotype was seen just once. The chain is built from TRBV4-2 and TRBJ1-2, with D possibly matching TRBD1 (5 bases). Trimming removed 1 base from V and 4 bases from J, with 13 bases in between. Germline-derived CDR1 and CDR2 are LGHNA and YNFKEQ. CDR3 length equals 15 residues. As DNA, the CDR3 is TGTGCCAGCAGCCAAGGGGCAGGGAGGAGCTATGGCTACACCTTC. This sequence encodes CASSQGAGRSYGYTF.

This rearrangement joins TRBV19 to TRBJ2-1; 9 bases map to TRBD2. J was trimmed by 1 base and V by 5 bases; bases with no gene match: 3. Germline CDR1 is LNHDA and CDR2 is SQIVND (reference sequence). The CDR3 is made up of 15 amino acids. The CDR3 spells CASSYSGGSYNEQFF. CDR3 sequence (DNA): TGTGCCAGTAGTTATAGCGGGGGATCCTACAATGAGCAGTTCTTC.